Included here is one TCR beta chain sequence, with context. Original processing notes: Amplification of reference gene primers was used by the study to estimate nucleated cell counts. Method: immunoSEQ multiplex PCR; TCRdb's copy keeps in-frame clones and lacks some. V, J and clone size derive from that table, while D and trimming were established from the DNA sequence. The sample holds hundreds of thousands of clones, around 84% seen once. The data belong to a study of blood T cell repertoires in COVID-19. Overall study: In each case, the material was cDNA or gDNA derived from T cells, B-cell-depleted T cells, or PBMCs.

Germline V lookup: CDR1 SNHLY, CDR2 FYNNEI. This CDR3 is 14 amino acids long. The germline V and J ends were trimmed by 6 bases and 6 bases, with 17 bases remaining between them. J is TRBJ1-1 and V is TRBV2, with D perhaps TRBD1 (6 bases). This clonotype was obtained from a woman aged 80 or older with active or convalescent COVID-19. The sample taken for sequencing was peripheral blood. The CDR3 bases are TGTGCCAGCAGAGGGGGACCAATTGGGGCTGAAGCTTTCTTT. Protein sequence: CASRGGPIGAEAFF.